Sequencing of this T cell receptor beta chain was carried out in a study of shared T cell receptors in the human thymus. The method was immunoSEQ multiplex PCR; TCRdb's version includes in-frame clones alone and lacks a portion of them. The table has about 660,000 clones, approximately 87% seen once. Only one count was recorded for this clone. This CDR3 spans 17 amino acids. From germline, CDR1 is SGHVS and CDR2 FQNEAQ. V shed 5 bases and J shed 2 bases, with 22 bases lying between them. This sample also appeared in a second study, on human thymus T cells. This second study says: Thymic as well as blood repertoires seemed to favor certain V and J genes unevenly.

Sequencing input: thymocytes. The chain employs TRBV7-8 and TRBJ2-7, with a weak D call TRBD2 (7 bases). This clonotype originated in a boy under two years old with a congenital heart defect. As DNA, the CDR3 is TGTGCCAGCAGCCTAAAATCAGTGGCGGGGGCCCCCTACGAGCAGTACTTC. Residues: CASSLKSVAGAPYEQYF.